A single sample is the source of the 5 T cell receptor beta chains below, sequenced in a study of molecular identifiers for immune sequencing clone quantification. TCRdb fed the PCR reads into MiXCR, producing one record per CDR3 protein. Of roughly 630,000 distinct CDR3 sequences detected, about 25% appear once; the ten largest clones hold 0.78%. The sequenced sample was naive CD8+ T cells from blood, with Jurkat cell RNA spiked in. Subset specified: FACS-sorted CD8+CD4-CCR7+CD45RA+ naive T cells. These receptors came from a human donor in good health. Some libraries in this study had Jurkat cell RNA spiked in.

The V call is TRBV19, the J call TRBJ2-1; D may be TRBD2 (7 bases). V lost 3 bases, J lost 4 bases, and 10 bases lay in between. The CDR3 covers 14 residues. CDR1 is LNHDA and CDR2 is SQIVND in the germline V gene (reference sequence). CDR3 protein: CASSMGGQYNEQFF. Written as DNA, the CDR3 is TGTGCCAGTAGTATGGGGGGGCAGTACAATGAGCAGTTCTTC.

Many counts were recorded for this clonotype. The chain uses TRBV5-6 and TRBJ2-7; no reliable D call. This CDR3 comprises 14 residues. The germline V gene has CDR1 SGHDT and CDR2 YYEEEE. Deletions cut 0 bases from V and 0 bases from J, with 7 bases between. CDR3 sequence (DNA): TGTGCCAGCAGCTTGGGCGGCATCTCCTACGAGCAGTACTTC. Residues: CASSLGGISYEQYF.

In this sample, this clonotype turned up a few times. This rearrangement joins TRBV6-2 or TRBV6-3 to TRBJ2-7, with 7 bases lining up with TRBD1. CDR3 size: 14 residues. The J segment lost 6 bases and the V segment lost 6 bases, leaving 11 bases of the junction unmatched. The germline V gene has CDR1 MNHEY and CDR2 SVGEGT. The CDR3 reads CASRLQLTGIEQYF. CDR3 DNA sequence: TGTGCCAGCAGACTACAACTGACAGGGATCGAGCAGTACTTC.

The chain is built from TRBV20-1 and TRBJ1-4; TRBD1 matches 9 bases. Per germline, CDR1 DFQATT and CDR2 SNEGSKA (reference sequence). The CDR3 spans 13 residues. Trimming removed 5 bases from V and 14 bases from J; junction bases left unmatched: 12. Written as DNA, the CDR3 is TGCAGTGCTTTACAGGGGGCGGGTGAAACGCTGTTTTTT. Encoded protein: CSALQGAGETLFF.

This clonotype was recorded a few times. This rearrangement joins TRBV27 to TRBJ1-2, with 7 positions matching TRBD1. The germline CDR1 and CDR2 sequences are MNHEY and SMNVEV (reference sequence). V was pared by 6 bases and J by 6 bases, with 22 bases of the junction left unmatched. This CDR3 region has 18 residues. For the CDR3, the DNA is TGTGCCAGCAGCAAGGAGGTGGGACAGTCTCCAGAGGAGGATGGCTACACCTTC. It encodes CASSKEVGQSPEEDGYTF.